One and the same sample provided the 13 T cell receptor beta chains below, sequenced in a study of T cell responses to AZD1222 COVID-19 vaccine (dated by TCRdb to 2020 to 2023). The library was produced with the immunoSEQ multiplex PCR assay. This is the immuneACCESS table as TCRdb keeps it, with only in-frame sequences that have V and J called. A part of the clones is gone; compared with another copy, unresolved V genes explain less than half, and the rest is unexplained. Here the sample has about 170,000 clones; about nine tenths occur a single time. The top ten constitute around 2.9% of the sample. The time point label on this specimen signifies: baseline before first vaccination. The sample was peripheral blood, taken on day 0 of AZD1222 vaccination. The receptor source for this set is an adult in good health.

This chain uses TRBV6-5 with TRBJ2-7; 7 bases fit TRBD1. Germline V CDR1 and CDR2: MNHEY, SVGAGI. The CDR3 is 13 residues long. V trimming: 7 bases; J trimming: 4 bases; junction bases outside the gene matches: 7. This CDR3 is CASKTGSGYEQYF. CDR3 DNA sequence: TGTGCCAGCAAGACAGGGAGTGGGTACGAGCAGTACTTC.

This chain joins TRBV6-2 or TRBV6-3 and TRBJ2-3, with D maybe TRBD1 (5 bases). V gave up 4 bases and J gave up 2 bases, with 13 bases separating them. CDR1 is MNHEY and CDR2 is SVGEGT in the germline V gene. The CDR3 has 15 residues. For the CDR3, the DNA is TGTGCCAGCAGTTCGTGGGGCAGGAACACAGATACGCAGTATTTT. It encodes CASSSWGRNTDTQYF.

The rearrangement uses TRBV3-1 (or the pseudogene TRBV3-2) and TRBJ2-7, with unresolved D. Trimming removed 0 bases at V and 2 bases at J, with 11 bases between. This CDR3 region has 15 residues. CDR1 is LGHDT, CDR2 YNNKEL, per germline (reference sequence). In DNA, the CDR3 is TGTGCCAGCAGCCAAGACCCATCTCCCCCCTACGAGCAGTACTTC. This translates into CASSQDPSPPYEQYF.

The rearrangement uses TRBV27 and TRBJ1-1; D not certain. This CDR3 has 14 amino acids. The V end was cut by 2 bases, the J end by 5 bases, with 12 bases between. The germline CDR1 and CDR2 sequences are MNHEY and SMNVEV (reference sequence). The CDR3 protein is CASSLVRTDTEAFF. CDR3 sequence (DNA): TGTGCCAGCAGTTTAGTCAGGACTGATACTGAAGCTTTCTTT.

The CDR3 loop reads CASSQEGRRTYGYTF. CDR3 bases: TGTGCCAGCAGCCAAGAGGGGAGGAGGACCTATGGCTACACCTTC. The chain combines TRBV3-1 (or the pseudogene TRBV3-2) with TRBJ1-2; no clear D. CDR3 length: 15 residues. The V end lost 0 bases, the J end lost 4 bases, and 12 bases lay between the germline ends. Germline CDR1 reads LGHDT; CDR2 reads YNNKEL (reference sequence).

The genes are TRBV9 and TRBJ2-3, with 8 positions matching TRBD2. CDR3 length equals 15 residues. Germline assignment: CDR1 SGDLS and CDR2 YYNGEE. J lost 4 bases, V lost 0 bases, and 4 bases had no gene match. The CDR3 protein is CASSVAGGTPDTQYF. CDR3 DNA sequence: TGTGCCAGCAGCGTAGCGGGGGGGACCCCAGATACGCAGTATTTT.

The chain employs TRBV19 and TRBJ2-1, with 15 positions matching TRBD2. V was clipped by 4 bases and J by 9 bases; unmatched bases: 10. Germline V gives CDR1 LNHDA, CDR2 SQIVND (reference sequence). The CDR3 consists of 17 residues. CDR3 loop: CASSKNTGTSGGSEQFF. The CDR3 bases are TGTGCCAGTAGTAAAAATACCGGGACTAGCGGGGGGAGTGAGCAGTTCTTC.

The gene calls are TRBV25-1 and TRBJ1-6, with a tentative D call TRBD1 (5 bases). CDR3 length: 14 residues. Germline lookup yields CDR1 MGHDK and CDR2 SYGVNS. Trimming took off 4 bases at V and 7 bases at J, with 11 bases between the two ends. CDR3 DNA sequence: TGTGCCAGCAGTGCACATGAGGGGAATTCACCCCTCCACTTT. Protein: CASSAHEGNSPLHF.

V is TRBV14 and J is TRBJ2-2, with 8 bases that match TRBD1. V gave up 1 base and J gave up 1 base; unmatched junction bases: 2. The CDR3 extends over 16 amino acids. Per the germline V gene, CDR1 is SGHDN and CDR2 is FVKESK. CDR3: CASSQGQGRNTGELFF. CDR3 DNA: TGTGCCAGCAGCCAAGGACAGGGGAGGAACACCGGGGAGCTGTTTTTT.

DNA of the CDR3: TGCGCCAGCAGCCAAGTTGGATCCAAACGGAGCAATCAGCCCCAGCATTTT. Translated, it gives CASSQVGSKRSNQPQHF. This sequence joins TRBV4-3 and TRBJ1-5; D ambiguous. The CDR3 totals 17 residues. Per the germline V gene, CDR1 is LGHNA and CDR2 is YSLEER. V was pared by 1 base and J by 1 base, with 14 bases between.

This chain joins TRBV11-2 and TRBJ1-1; 8 bases align to TRBD1. The trim removed 2 bases at V and 7 bases at J, leaving 6 bases unmatched. Germline CDR1 reads SGHAT; CDR2 reads FQNNGV. There are 14 residues in the CDR3. The CDR3 spells CASSLLQGASEAFF. The CDR3 DNA sequence: TGTGCCAGCAGCTTACTGCAGGGGGCCAGTGAAGCTTTCTTT.

This chain joins TRBV7-2 and TRBJ2-7; the D gene is possibly TRBD1 (7 bases). Germline V gene sequence: CDR1 SGHTA, CDR2 FQGNSA. V was cut by 11 bases and J by 4 bases, with 27 bases left in between. The CDR3 runs 16 residues. CDR3 amino acids: CAGGRGGSSAPYEQYF. DNA of the CDR3: TGTGCCGGGGGGCGAGGGGGCTCGTCCGCACCTTACGAGCAGTACTTC. Drawing the rest from reference TRBV7-2 and TRBJ2-7, the complete variable domain is GAGVSQSPSNKVTEKGKDVELRCDPISGHTALYWYRQSLGQGLEFLIYFQGNSAPDKSGLPSDRFSAERTGGSVSTLTIQRTQQEDSAVYLCAGGRGGSSAPYEQYFGPGTRLTVT.

The CDR3 loop reads CASSLDWRDRDTEAFF. DNA of the CDR3: TGCGCCAGCAGCTTGGACTGGCGGGATCGGGATACTGAAGCTTTCTTT. The rearrangement links TRBV5-1 to TRBJ1-1, with D unclear. The germline V gene has CDR1 SGHRS and CDR2 YFSETQ. Trimming stripped 0 bases from V and 5 bases from J, with 17 bases between. The CDR3 runs 16 residues.